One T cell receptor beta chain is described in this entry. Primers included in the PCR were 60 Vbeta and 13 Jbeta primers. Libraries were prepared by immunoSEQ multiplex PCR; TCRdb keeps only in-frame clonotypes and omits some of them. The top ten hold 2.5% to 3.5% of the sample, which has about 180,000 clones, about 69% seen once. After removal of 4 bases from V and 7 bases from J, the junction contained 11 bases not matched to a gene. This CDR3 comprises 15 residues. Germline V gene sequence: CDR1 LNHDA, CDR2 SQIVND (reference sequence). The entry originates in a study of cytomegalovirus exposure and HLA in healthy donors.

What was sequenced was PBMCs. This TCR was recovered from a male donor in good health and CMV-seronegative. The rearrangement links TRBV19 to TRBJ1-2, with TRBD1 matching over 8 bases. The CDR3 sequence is CASSTLDRVLSGYTF. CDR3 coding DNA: TGTGCCAGTAGTACCTTGGACAGGGTGCTTAGTGGCTACACCTTC.